The T cell receptor (beta chain) under discussion was sequenced for a study of blood T cells in healthy people across ages. With a J-beta primer mix and a sample-barcoded 5' primer, a second PCR ran about 7 to 12 cycles. TCRdb reprocessed the 5' RACE reads via MiXCR and lists one record per CDR3 protein. The sample shows 600,000 to 850,000 distinct CDR3 sequences, 43% of them seen only once. General observations from the study: More naive CD4+ cells and higher diversity were found in long-lived than in aged donors.

The CDR3 extends over 15 amino acids. Germline assignment: CDR1 SGHTA and CDR2 FQGTGA. Trimming removed 5 bases from V and 5 bases from J; junction bases left unmatched: 6. This clonotype has just a few counts. What it binds is not known. The sequenced sample consisted of blood. The clonotype comes from a woman aged 55 to 70 in good health. The rearrangement links TRBV7-3 to TRBJ2-3; TRBD1 matches at 11 bases. The CDR3: CASSDSGQGEDTQYF. In DNA, the CDR3 is TGTGCCAGCAGCGACTCGGGACAGGGGGAAGATACGCAGTATTTT.